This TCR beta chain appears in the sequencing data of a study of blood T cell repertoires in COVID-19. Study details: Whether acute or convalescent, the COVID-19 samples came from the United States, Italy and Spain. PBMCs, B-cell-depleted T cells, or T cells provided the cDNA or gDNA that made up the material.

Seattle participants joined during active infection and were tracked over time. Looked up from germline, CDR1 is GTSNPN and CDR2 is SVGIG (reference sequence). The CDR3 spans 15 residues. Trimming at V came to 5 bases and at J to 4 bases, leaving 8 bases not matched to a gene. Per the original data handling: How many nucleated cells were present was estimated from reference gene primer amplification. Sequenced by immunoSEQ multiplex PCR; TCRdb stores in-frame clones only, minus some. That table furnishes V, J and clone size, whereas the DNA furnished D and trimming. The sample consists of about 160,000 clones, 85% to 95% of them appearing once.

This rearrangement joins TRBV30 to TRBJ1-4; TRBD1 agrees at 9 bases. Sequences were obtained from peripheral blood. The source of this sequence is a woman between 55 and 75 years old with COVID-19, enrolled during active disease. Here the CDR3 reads CAWVAGQGLNEKLFF. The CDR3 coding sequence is TGTGCCTGGGTCGCGGGACAGGGACTTAATGAAAAACTGTTTTTT. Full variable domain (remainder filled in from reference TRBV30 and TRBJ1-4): SQTIHQWPATLVQPVGSPLSLECTVEGTSNPNLYWYRQAAGRGLQLLFYSVGIGQISSEVPQNLSASRPQDRQFILSSKKLLLSDSGFYLCAWVAGQGLNEKLFFGSGTQLSVL.